This TCR beta chain was captured by sequencing in a study of T cells in Graves' hyperthyroidism and ophthalmopathy. A note on this clonotype: Its antigen is currently unknown. Germline and junction disagree at one end, which may indicate a read error.

The germline V gene encodes CDR1 MNHGY and CDR2 SVAAGI. The CDR3 is made up of 19 amino acids. General observations from the study: Within blood appeared most thyroid clonotypes that had expanded above 0.001.

TCR beta CDR3 region amplification was performed from RNA transcripts. Researchers ran a first-round RT-PCR on the TCR CDR3 using the HTBI primer set. TCRdb used MiXCR to reprocess the multiplex PCR reads, holding one entry per CDR3 protein. The table records a few hundred thousand distinct CDR3 sequences, roughly 13% of them present only once. The TCR was taken from a woman under 30 with Graves' hyperthyroidism. Sequenced sample: blood. The chain recombines TRBV6-9 with TRBJ1-5, with D unclear. The CDR3 here is CASSYTLTGLEYGNQPPHF. The CDR3 DNA sequence: TGTGCCAGCAGTTACACCTTGACGGGGTTGGAGTACGGCAATCAGCCCCCGCATTTT.